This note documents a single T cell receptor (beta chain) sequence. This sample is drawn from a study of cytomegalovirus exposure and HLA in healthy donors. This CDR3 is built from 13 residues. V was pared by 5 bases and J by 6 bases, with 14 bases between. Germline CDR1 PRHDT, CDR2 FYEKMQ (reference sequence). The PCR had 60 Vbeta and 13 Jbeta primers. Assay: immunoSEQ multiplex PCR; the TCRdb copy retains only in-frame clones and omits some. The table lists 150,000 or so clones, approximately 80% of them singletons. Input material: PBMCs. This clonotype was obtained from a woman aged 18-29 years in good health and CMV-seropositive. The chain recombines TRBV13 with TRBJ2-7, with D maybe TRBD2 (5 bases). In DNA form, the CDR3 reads TGTGCCAGCAGCAGCGGTCGGGGTATCGAGCAGTACTTC. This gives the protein CASSSGRGIEQYF.